This T cell receptor beta chain is from a study of Ad26.COV2.S vaccination and SARS-CoV-2 variants. About this clone: Its antigen is still unknown.

Study-level results: CD8+ and CD4+ T cells specific for spike reportedly responded with substantial breadth after vaccination.

The sample's treatment: about 20 received Ad26.COV2.S at low or high dose, single or two shots; 5 received placebo; per-sample allocation not given. All samples were drawn on day 63, counting from the first vaccine or placebo injection. Ad26.COV2.S expressed prefusion-stabilized spike from the original Wuhan strain. The CDR3 length is 11 residues. From germline, CDR1 is MNHEY and CDR2 SVGAGI. V was shortened by 10 bases and J by 5 bases, with 11 bases between the two germline ends. TCRdb keeps only in-frame clones here, not all; method: immunoSEQ multiplex PCR. The table lists roughly 320,000 clones, roughly 80% of them singletons.

The source material was peripheral blood, sampled in a trial of Ad26.COV2.S vaccine versus placebo. This clonotype was obtained from a person aged 18-60 years who received the Ad26.COV2.S COVID-19 vaccine or a placebo. The V and J genes are TRBV6-5 and TRBJ1-2; no clear D gene. The CDR3 nucleotides are TGTGCCAACCTGGAGGGTTATGGCTACACCTTC. Its protein is CANLEGYGYTF.